A selection of T cell receptor beta chains follows, all from one sample in a study of T cell responses to AZD1222 COVID-19 vaccine. Clones were read by immunoSEQ multiplex PCR, and TCRdb kept only the in-frame ones, dropping some. The sample shows under 150,000 clones, over 75% of them seen only once. This material consisted of peripheral blood, taken on day 0 of AZD1222 vaccination. These receptors were taken from an adult in good health. Each CDR3 is given with its conserved first and last residue. D genes are given only for firm matches. Clone size, where shown, is once, few, many, or a class for clones that have expanded.

CDR3,DNA,D,size,V,J
CASSSEAEFSGNTIYF,TGTGCCAGCAGCTCCGAGGCCGAATTCTCTGGAAACACCATATATTTT,NA,NA,TRBV7-6,TRBJ1-3
CASSLGGEQPQHF,TGCGCCAGCAGCTTGGGAGGGGAACAGCCCCAGCATTTT,NA,NA,TRBV5-1,TRBJ1-5
CASSPTGQGSGNTIYF,TGTGCCAGCTCACCAACGGGACAGGGGTCCGGAAACACCATATATTTT,TRBD1,NA,TRBV18,TRBJ1-3
CASSLVGNSGTGGNYGYTF,TGTGCCAGCAGCTTAGTCGGGAACTCCGGGACAGGGGGTAACTATGGCTACACCTTC,TRBD1,NA,TRBV11-2,TRBJ1-2
CASSLQENTEAFF,TGTGCCAGCAGCCTACAGGAGAACACTGAAGCTTTCTTT,NA,NA,TRBV7-2,TRBJ1-1
CASSPDRDGYTF,TGTGCCAGCTCACCCGACAGAGATGGCTACACCTTC,NA,NA,TRBV18,TRBJ1-2
CASSQRGAVTQYF,TGCGCCAGCAGCCAACGAGGGGCAGTTACGCAGTATTTT,NA,NA,TRBV4-3,TRBJ2-3
CASSFRGMGEQYF,TGTGCCAGCAGCTTTCGGGGTATGGGGGAGCAGTACTTC,NA,NA,TRBV12-1,TRBJ2-7
CASSPGSGGNQPQHF,TGTGCCAGCAGCCCAGGTTCAGGGGGCAATCAGCCCCAGCATTTT,NA,NA,TRBV3-1/TRBV3-2,TRBJ1-5
CASSGGGPAEKLFF,TGTGCCAGCTCCGGGGGGGGCCCTGCTGAAAAACTGTTTTTT,NA,NA,TRBV18,TRBJ1-4
CASSEDYGYTF,TGTGCCAGCTCTGAGGATTATGGCTACACCTTC,NA,NA,TRBV18,TRBJ1-2
CASSLGQGALAKNIQYF,TGCGCCAGCAGCTTGGGGCAGGGGGCCCTAGCCAAAAACATTCAGTACTTC,TRBD1,NA,TRBV5-1,TRBJ2-4
CASSLTGRGYEQYF,TGTGCCAGCAGCTTGACAGGCCGCGGCTACGAGCAGTACTTC,NA,NA,TRBV5-4,TRBJ2-7
CASSLEQSYEQYF,TGCGCCAGCAGCTTGGAACAGAGTTACGAGCAGTACTTC,NA,NA,TRBV5-1,TRBJ2-7
CASSLATGGPYEQYF,TGTGCCAGCAGCTTGGCGACAGGAGGTCCCTACGAGCAGTACTTC,NA,NA,TRBV5-4,TRBJ2-7
CASSRDGQPQHF,TGTGCCAGCAGCCGAGATGGGCAGCCCCAGCATTTT,NA,NA,TRBV7-2,TRBJ1-5
CASSYMRTAGTKTGELFF,TGTGCCAGCAGTTACATGAGGACCGCCGGAACAAAAACCGGGGAGCTGTTTTTT,NA,NA,TRBV6-2/TRBV6-3,TRBJ2-2
CASSRTGSRNYGYTF,TGTGCCAGCTCCCGGACCGGTTCCCGTAACTATGGCTACACCTTC,NA,NA,TRBV18,TRBJ1-2
CASSEAGQLLSYTF,TGTGCCAGCAGTGAAGCGGGGCAGCTCTTGAGCTACACCTTC,NA,few,TRBV2,TRBJ1-2
CASSSQRGGDTQYF,TGTGCCAGCAGCAGCCAGCGGGGGGGAGATACGCAGTATTTT,TRBD2,NA,TRBV9,TRBJ2-3
CASRGQGSGWGGYTF,TGTGCCAGCAGGGGACAGGGGTCAGGGTGGGGTGGCTACACCTTC,TRBD1,NA,TRBV6-5,TRBJ1-2
CSVQPTAQETQYF,TGCAGCGTCCAACCGACAGCTCAAGAGACCCAGTACTTC,NA,few,TRBV29-1,TRBJ2-5
CASGLTGNTGELFF,TGTGCCAGCGGCCTTACAGGGAACACCGGGGAGCTGTTTTTT,NA,NA,TRBV6-5,TRBJ2-2
CASSPDWRSEKLFF,TGTGCCAGCAGCCCAGACTGGAGGTCAGAAAAACTGTTTTTT,NA,NA,TRBV14,TRBJ1-4
CASSLFQSSYNSPLHF,TGTGCCAGCAGCTTATTTCAGAGCTCCTATAATTCACCCCTCCACTTT,NA,NA,TRBV7-6,TRBJ1-6
CASTPHTNYGYTF,TGTGCCAGCACCCCACATACTAACTATGGCTACACCTTC,NA,NA,TRBV12-3/TRBV12-4,TRBJ1-2
CASSDHRGVATNEKLFF,TGTGCCAGCAGTGACCACAGGGGGGTTGCAACTAATGAAAAACTGTTTTTT,TRBD1,NA,TRBV6-2/TRBV6-3,TRBJ1-4
CASSLRQGLADTQYF,TGCGCCAGCAGCCTCCGACAGGGTTTGGCAGATACGCAGTATTTT,TRBD1,NA,TRBV4-1,TRBJ2-3
CASSLSTRGYGYTF,TGTGCCAGCAGCTTATCCACCAGGGGCTATGGCTACACCTTC,NA,once,TRBV11-2,TRBJ1-2
CASSVGLPGAFF,TGTGCCAGCAGTGTAGGACTTCCGGGAGCTTTCTTT,NA,NA,TRBV6-2/TRBV6-3,TRBJ1-1
CASSLSTDTQYF,TGTGCCAGCAGTCTCAGCACAGATACGCAGTATTTT,NA,NA,TRBV6-2/TRBV6-3,TRBJ2-3
CASSLNPPGGISGNTIYF,TGTGCCAGCAGCTTGAATCCCCCGGGAGGCATCTCTGGAAACACCATATATTTT,NA,NA,TRBV11-2,TRBJ1-3
CASSQVPGLSYEQYF,TGCGCCAGCAGCCAAGTCCCGGGACTATCCTACGAGCAGTACTTC,TRBD2,NA,TRBV4-3,TRBJ2-7
CASSSREETQYF,TGTGCCAGCTCATCCCGGGAAGAGACCCAGTACTTC,NA,NA,TRBV18,TRBJ2-5
CASSEAENPRGSQHF,TGTGCCAGCAGTGAAGCGGAGAATCCCCGTGGGTCCCAGCATTTT,NA,NA,TRBV2,TRBJ1-5
CASRTDSYSPLHF,TGTGCCAGCAGAACGGACAGTTATTCACCCCTCCACTTT,NA,NA,TRBV2,TRBJ1-6
CASSVDLVTGDTQYF,TGTGCCAGCAGCGTAGACCTCGTCACCGGAGATACGCAGTATTTT,NA,NA,TRBV9,TRBJ2-3
CASSLGPGWAQHF,TGCGCCAGCAGCTTGGGGCCAGGGTGGGCCCAGCATTTT,NA,NA,TRBV5-1,TRBJ1-5
CASTQTGGTNGYGYTF,TGTGCCAGTACCCAGACAGGGGGCACTAATGGCTATGGCTACACCTTC,TRBD1,NA,TRBV19,TRBJ1-2
CASSPPGLAGGHETQYF,TGTGCCAGCAGCCCCCCGGGACTAGCGGGGGGGCACGAGACCCAGTACTTC,TRBD2,NA,TRBV14,TRBJ2-5
CASNRDSGYGYTF,TGTGCCAGCAACAGGGACTCGGGGTATGGCTACACCTTC,NA,NA,TRBV12-3/TRBV12-4,TRBJ1-2
CASSGQAVNYGYTF,TGCGCCAGCAGCGGACAGGCCGTAAACTATGGCTACACCTTC,TRBD1,NA,TRBV5-1,TRBJ1-2
CASSLVEGMQPQHF,TGTGCCAGCAGCTTAGTGGAAGGGATGCAGCCCCAGCATTTT,NA,NA,TRBV7-8,TRBJ1-5
CASSERAGDTEAFF,TGTGCCAGCAGTGAAAGGGCAGGGGACACTGAAGCTTTCTTT,NA,NA,TRBV6-1,TRBJ1-1
CASSLGTGPYEQYF,TGCGCCAGCAGCTTGGGGACAGGCCCCTACGAGCAGTACTTC,TRBD1,NA,TRBV5-1,TRBJ2-7
CASRQDQGTGEAFF,TGTGCCAGCAGGCAGGACCAGGGTACGGGTGAAGCTTTCTTT,NA,NA,TRBV2,TRBJ1-1
CASSLGQKNEKLFF,TGTGCCAGCAGCTTAGGACAGAAAAATGAAAAACTGTTTTTT,NA,NA,TRBV7-9,TRBJ1-4
CATSRVRGKGAQYF,TGTGCCACCAGCAGAGTACGGGGCAAGGGGGCGCAGTATTTT,NA,NA,TRBV15,TRBJ2-3
CASNPQGGGARAFF,TGTGCCAGCAATCCCCAGGGAGGGGGCGCGAGGGCTTTCTTT,TRBD1,NA,TRBV6-5,TRBJ1-1
CASSIEVVPGMTQYF,TGTGCCAGTAGTATAGAGGTCGTCCCAGGAATGACCCAGTACTTC,NA,NA,TRBV19,TRBJ2-5
CASSLDLMHRDRVGGYTF,TGTGCCAGCAGCTTAGATTTAATGCACAGGGACAGGGTCGGTGGCTACACCTTC,TRBD1,NA,TRBV11-2,TRBJ1-2
CASSPYQGAHTEAFF,TGTGCCAGCTCACCTTATCAGGGGGCGCACACTGAAGCTTTCTTT,TRBD1,NA,TRBV18,TRBJ1-1